Presented here are 26 T cell receptor beta chains from one specimen sequenced in a study of blood T cells in healthy people across ages (dated by TCRdb to between 2015 and 2016). Receptor amplification or capture employed 5' RACE. Sequenced using an Illumina HiSeq 2500. The second PCR ran for about 7 to 11 cycles and used a J-beta primer mix along with a sample-barcoded 5' primer. TCRdb reanalyzed the raw reads on its own, using fastp at Q25 for trimming and MiXCR for clone calling, and kept in-frame beta chains. When rows share a CDR3 protein, they turn into one entry using the most common DNA and genes. Here the sample has 660,000 or so distinct CDR3 sequences; 58% occur a single time. Together, the top ten hold 30% to 40% of the sample. The sample consisted of blood. Receptors originate from a man aged 60-69 years in good health.

The chain links TRBV6-4 to TRBJ2-5; the match to TRBD2 covers 11 bases. V was pared by 10 bases and J by 2 bases, with 18 bases of the junction left unmatched. The CDR3 length is 18 residues. CDR1 and CDR2 (germline): MRHNA, SNTAGT. CDR3 amino acids: CATRGRLAGGRWQETQYF. CDR3 DNA: TGTGCCACCCGAGGGCGGCTAGCGGGGGGTAGGTGGCAAGAGACCCAGTACTTC.

CDR3 sequence reads: CASSLAAPGQGRAEAFF. CDR3 DNA sequence: TGTGCCAGCAGCTTAGCGGCTCCGGGACAGGGGCGCGCTGAAGCTTTCTTT. The chain is built from TRBV7-9 and TRBJ1-1, with 10 bases identical to TRBD1. With V trimmed by 0 bases and J by 6 bases, 10 bases remained unmatched. The germline V gene encodes CDR1 SEHNR and CDR2 FQNEAQ (reference sequence). The CDR3 has 17 amino acids.

This clonotype was observed a single time. This chain links TRBV14 with TRBJ2-7, with D unclear. The J call may be incorrect, as the DNA end agrees better with TRBJ2-5. Germline V CDR1 and CDR2: SGHDN, FVKESK. The CDR3 is made up of 13 amino acids. CDR3 sequence: CASSQVAFGTQYF. CDR3 sequence (DNA): TGTGCCAGCAGCCAAGTAGCCTTTGGGACCCAGTACTTC.

This rearrangement joins TRBV29-1 to TRBJ1-4; TRBD1 aligns across 7 bases. CDR3 length equals 13 residues. CDR1 is SQVTM, CDR2 ANQGSEA, per germline. J gave up 5 bases and V 4 bases, and 4 bases lay outside the gene matches. The CDR3 DNA sequence: TGCAGCGTTGGGGGGACAGTAAATGAAAAACTGTTTTTT. Translation: CSVGGTVNEKLFF.

The count of this clonotype is one. The chain uses TRBV5-1 and TRBJ2-5; 8 bases align to TRBD1. CDR1 is SGHRS and CDR2 is YFSETQ in the germline V gene. This CDR3 spans 14 amino acids. V lost 3 bases, J lost 11 bases, and 12 bases stayed unmatched. The CDR3 is CASSSWTGSWEQYF. The DNA for the CDR3 is TGCGCCAGCAGCTCCTGGACAGGGAGTTGGGAGCAGTACTTC.

The chain employs TRBV7-2 and TRBJ2-7; no reliable D call. In germline, CDR1 is SGHTA, CDR2 FQGNSA. Deletions cut 0 bases from V and 3 bases from J, with 9 bases between. The CDR3 contains 14 residues. In DNA, the CDR3 is TGTGCCAGCAGCTTAGCACCAGGTCTCTACGAGCAGTACTTC. It encodes CASSLAPGLYEQYF.

This chain links TRBV4-1 with TRBJ2-1; D is perhaps TRBD2 (5 bases). This CDR3 contains 15 residues. Between the trimmed V and J ends, which lost 3 bases and 8 bases, there was a span of 17 bases. Germline V gives CDR1 MGHRA, CDR2 YSYEKL. CDR3: CASSHVVVGVYEQFF. As DNA, the CDR3 is TGCGCCAGCAGCCACGTCGTCGTCGGGGTGTATGAGCAGTTCTTC.

V gene TRBV9 combines with J gene TRBJ2-5, with 7 positions matching TRBD1. The end of the DNA is better explained by TRBJ2-7, so the J call may be wrong. Germline V lookup: CDR1 SGDLS, CDR2 YYNGEE. This CDR3 has 14 residues. CDR3 bases: TGTGCCAGCAGCTTATCAACAGGGGTAAGCGAGCAGTACTTC. Translated: CASSLSTGVSEQYF.

The table lists this clonotype with a few counts. V usage is TRBV3-1 and J usage is TRBJ2-5, with unresolved D. This CDR3 is 13 amino acids long. Germline V gene lookup returns CDR1 LGHDT and CDR2 YNNKEL (reference sequence). V lost 4 bases to trimming and J lost 4 bases, with 10 bases between them. The CDR3 coding sequence is TGTGCCAGCAGCCTCAGAACCTCAGAGACCCAGTACTTC. Protein product: CASSLRTSETQYF.

For the CDR3, the DNA is TGTGCCATCAGTGAGTCGACGACTAGGAACGTTGAGACCCAGTACTTC. Amino acids: CAISESTTRNVETQYF. The V gene is TRBV10-3, the J gene TRBJ2-5, with D possibly TRBD2 on 6 matching bases. The CDR3 runs 16 residues. V lost 0 bases to trimming and J lost 5 bases, with 16 bases between them. CDR1 and CDR2 from the germline V gene are ENHRY and SYGVKD.

The sample holds a few counts of this clonotype. V and J are TRBV6-2 or TRBV6-3 and TRBJ2-7; 7 nucleotides agree with TRBD1. This CDR3 spans 12 amino acids. Per the germline V gene, CDR1 is MNHEY and CDR2 is SVGEGT. After removal of 6 bases from V and 12 bases from J, the junction contained 11 bases not matched to a gene. CDR3 nucleotides: TGTGCCAGCAGCGAGGGACAGCCTAAGTGGTACTTC. Translation gives CASSEGQPKWYF.

This clonotype was recorded a few times. The genes are TRBV6-6 and TRBJ2-2; 9 bases fit TRBD2. The V segment lost 4 bases and the J segment 0 bases; nucleotides outside the gene matches: 0. This CDR3 region has 15 residues. The germline gives CDR1 MNHNY, CDR2 SVGAGI (reference sequence). The CDR3 protein is CASSLAGANTGELFF. DNA of the CDR3: TGTGCCAGCAGTTTAGCGGGGGCGAACACCGGGGAGCTGTTTTTT.

The chain combines TRBV5-1 with TRBJ1-2; D ambiguous. This CDR3 region has 13 residues. V shed 4 bases and J shed 6 bases, with 13 bases lying between them. Germline V CDR1 and CDR2: SGHRS, YFSETQ. CDR3 amino acids: CASSQGNRDGYTF. CDR3 nucleotide sequence: TGCGCCAGCAGCCAAGGGAATAGAGATGGCTACACCTTC.

This clonotype came up once. The chain recombines TRBV15 with TRBJ2-5; perhaps TRBD1 as D (6 bases). The CDR3 has 15 residues. Germline V gives CDR1 LNHNV, CDR2 YYDKDF (reference sequence). The germline V and J ends were trimmed by 0 bases and 2 bases, with 10 bases remaining between them. Here the CDR3 reads CATSRDWTVQETQYF. CDR3 coding DNA: TGTGCCACCAGCAGAGACTGGACAGTACAAGAGACCCAGTACTTC. The full variable domain, in which reference TRBV15 and TRBJ2-5 provide the parts outside the CDR3, is DAMVIQNPRYQVTQFGKPVTLSCSQTLNHNVMYWYQQKSSQAPKLLFHYYDKDFNNEADTPDNFQSRRPNTSFCFLDIRSPGLGDTAMYLCATSRDWTVQETQYFGPGTRLLVL.

The chain joins TRBV18 to TRBJ1-2, with TRBD1 matching over 7 bases. The V gene end was trimmed by 0 bases and the J gene end by 0 bases; junction bases not matched to a gene: 1. Per the germline V gene, CDR1 is KGHSH and CDR2 is LQKENI. The CDR3 consists of 15 residues. The CDR3 DNA is TGTGCCAGCTCACCACCAACAGGGGCTAACTATGGCTACACCTTC. Translating gives CASSPPTGANYGYTF.

The rearrangement uses TRBV2 and TRBJ2-4, with D possibly TRBD2 on 5 matching bases. Trimming removed 3 bases from V and 1 base from J, with 16 bases in between. This CDR3 spans 17 amino acids. Per the germline V gene, CDR1 is SNHLY and CDR2 is FYNNEI. DNA of the CDR3: TGTGCCAGCAGTGACCGTTTGTTTACGGGGGCCAAAAACATTCAGTACTTC. Protein product: CASSDRLFTGAKNIQYF.

The rearrangement joins TRBV3-1 to TRBJ1-2; D possibly corresponds to TRBD1 (5 bases). V was shortened by 5 bases and J by 5 bases, with 12 bases between the two germline ends. This CDR3 region has 13 residues. Germline V gives CDR1 LGHDT, CDR2 YNNKEL (reference sequence). CDR3 sequence reads: CASSARELYGYTF. In nucleotides, the CDR3 is TGTGCCAGCAGCGCCAGGGAGCTTTATGGCTACACCTTC.

The V gene is TRBV29-1, the J gene TRBJ2-3; D unresolved. Germline V gene lookup returns CDR1 SQVTM and CDR2 ANQGSEA. Trimming left V 7 bases short and J 2 bases short, with 19 bases between. The CDR3 has 15 residues. Here the CDR3 reads CSASRESTLTDTQYF. The CDR3 DNA follows: TGCAGCGCCTCCCGAGAGTCCACCCTCACAGATACGCAGTATTTT.

This clonotype was detected only a few times. The chain carries TRBV4-1 and TRBJ2-1; D gene unclear. Germline values: CDR1 MGHRA, CDR2 YSYEKL. The germline V and J ends were trimmed by 4 bases and 5 bases, with 24 bases remaining between them. This CDR3 is built from 18 residues. CDR3 loop: CASSPRSGNLHLNNEQFF. The CDR3 DNA follows: TGCGCCAGCAGCCCCAGATCGGGTAATCTTCATCTCAACAATGAGCAGTTCTTC.

V is TRBV5-6 and J is TRBJ2-5; TRBD1 is a possible D gene (5 bases). V lost 4 bases and J lost 1, with 11 bases in between. The CDR3 sequence is 14 residues long. Germline values: CDR1 SGHDT, CDR2 YYEEEE. CDR3 in amino acids: CASSVDIGQETQYF. The DNA of the CDR3 is TGTGCCAGCAGCGTGGACATCGGCCAAGAGACCCAGTACTTC.

The chain employs TRBV5-1 and TRBJ2-7; possibly TRBD2 for D (5 bases). The V gene's germline CDR1 is SGHRS and CDR2 YFSETQ. With 6 bases removed from V and 2 bases from J, the gap between germline ends came to 9 bases. The CDR3 sequence is 12 residues long. The CDR3 DNA reads as TGCGCCAGCAAAGAGGGTACCTACGAGCAGTACTTC. It codes for CASKEGTYEQYF.

The V and J genes are TRBV28 and TRBJ2-1; TRBD1 matches 9 bases. Unmatched junction bases numbered 10, after V lost 7 bases and J lost 6 bases. The CDR3 covers 15 residues. CDR1 is MDHEN, CDR2 SYDVKM, per germline. CDR3 protein: CASTNPGTGRNEQFF. The CDR3 bases are TGTGCCAGCACCAACCCCGGGACAGGGCGCAATGAGCAGTTCTTC.

This clonotype appeared a few times. The chain combines TRBV24-1 with TRBJ2-1; 9 nucleotides agree with TRBD1. CDR3 size: 16 residues. V dropped 2 bases and J dropped 2; count of bases not matched to a gene: 3. CDR1 and CDR2 (germline): KGHDR, SFDVKD. This CDR3 is CATSDSRDRAYNEQFF. CDR3 coding DNA: TGTGCCACCAGTGATTCCCGGGACAGGGCCTACAATGAGCAGTTCTTC.

The chain recombines TRBV3-1 with TRBJ1-2, with D maybe TRBD1 (5 bases). CDR3 size: 15 residues. V lost 4 bases and J lost 0, with 12 bases in between. CDR1 is LGHDT, CDR2 YNNKEL, per germline (reference sequence). The CDR3, as DNA: TGTGCCAGCAGCCCCTGGGGCAGGGCTAACTATGGCTACACCTTC. This sequence encodes CASSPWGRANYGYTF.

This chain links TRBV20-1 with TRBJ2-5, with D tentatively TRBD1 or TRBD2 (5 bases each). The CDR3 has 12 amino acids. V was cut by 7 bases and J by 11 bases, with 20 bases left in between. Germline CDR1 is DFQATT and CDR2 is SNEGSKA (reference sequence). CDR3: CSEPGTAGEQYF. In DNA form, the CDR3 reads TGCAGTGAACCCGGGACCGCCGGGGAGCAGTACTTC.

This clonotype was detected once. This chain links TRBV7-2 with TRBJ2-2; 7 bases align to TRBD2. Per the germline V gene, CDR1 is SGHTA and CDR2 is FQGNSA. The CDR3 loop spans 15 amino acids. J lost 4 bases, V lost 3 bases, and 5 bases had no gene match. The CDR3 DNA is TGTGCCAGCAGCTTCTCCTCGGGGGGCACCGGGGAGCTGTTTTTT. Amino acid sequence: CASSFSSGGTGELFF.